This note documents a single T cell receptor (beta chain) sequence. Here the CDR3 omits its conserved ending phenylalanine or tryptophan, so a read error is the likely source. For each extraction, RNA and DNA were obtained together from 20-30 mg of unsorted bulk tissue. Patients diagnosed with primary liver carcinoma received treatment through surgical resection. The sample belongs to a study of tumor-infiltrating lymphocytes in primary liver carcinoma. TCR beta cDNA was reverse-transcribed from approximately 0.45 ug of total RNA. The reaction used a constant-region primer and ProtoScript II reverse transcriptase. Modified slightly, ARM-PCR produced TCR beta libraries over three nested multiplex PCR rounds. A C-beta reverse primer was combined with TRBV1-TRBV30 forward primers in the first two PCR rounds, and each round had ten to eleven cycles. TCRdb processed the multiplex PCR reads anew with MiXCR; each CDR3 protein has one entry. Among approximately 88,000 distinct CDR3 sequences listed, less than 75% were seen once.

Germline CDR1 and CDR2: MNHNY and SVGAGI (reference sequence). There are 14 residues in the CDR3. This TCR was recovered from a man aged 35 to 55 with primary liver carcinoma and hepatitis B virus infection. Sequencing used tumor-adjacent normal liver tissue. J is TRBJ1-1 and V is TRBV6-6, with unresolved D. The CDR3, as DNA: TGTGCCAGTAGTTACTCACTCCTCGGAACTGAAGCTTTCGTT. It codes for CASSYSLLGTEAFV.